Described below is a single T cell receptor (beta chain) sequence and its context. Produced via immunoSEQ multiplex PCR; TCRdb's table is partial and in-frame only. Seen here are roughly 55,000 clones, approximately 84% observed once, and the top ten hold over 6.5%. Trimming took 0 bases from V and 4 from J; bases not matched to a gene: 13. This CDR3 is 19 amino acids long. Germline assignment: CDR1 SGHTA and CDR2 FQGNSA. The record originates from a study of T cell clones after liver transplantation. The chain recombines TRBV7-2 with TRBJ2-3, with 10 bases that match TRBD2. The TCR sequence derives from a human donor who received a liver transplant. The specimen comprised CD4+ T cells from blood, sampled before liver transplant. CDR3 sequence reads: CASSLAQGLAIWGADTQYF. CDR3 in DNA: TGTGCCAGCAGCTTAGCGCAGGGACTAGCGATCTGGGGGGCAGATACGCAGTATTTT.